This T cell receptor beta chain was captured by sequencing in a study of regulatory T cells in long-lasting Graves disease. Findings and caveats of the study: Under persistent disease, TRBV28, TRBJ1-2 and TRBJ2-5 were used preferentially.

This clonotype was seen more than once but under ten times. The antigen is undetermined. V shed 3 bases, J shed 5 bases, and the junction held 6 bases outside the gene matches. The CDR3 is made up of 15 amino acids. Germline V lookup: CDR1 SEHNR, CDR2 FQNEAQ (reference sequence). CDR3-region Arm-PCR and iRepertoire HTBI primers produced the TCR beta libraries. In the original processing: Gene usage covered about 60 TRBV and 14 to 15 TRBJ segments. Using its own MiXCR run on the multiplex PCR reads, TCRdb lists one record per CDR3 protein. Clone size and V and J calls follow TCRdb, not the original study. The data hold around 510,000 distinct CDR3 sequences, with less than 25% observed a single time. The sample's time point: persistent/refractory GD, antithyroid drugs over 5 years with positive TRAb. Construction of the TCR library relied on RNA isolated from PBMCs. Under American Thyroid Association guidelines, Graves' disease was diagnosed.

V and J are TRBV7-9 and TRBJ2-2; TRBD1 matches 7 bases. The TCR comes from a female donor with Graves disease. Here the sequenced sample was peripheral blood mononuclear cells (PBMCs), taken when the disease was refractory, from a patient treated with antithyroid drugs. This chain's CDR3 is CASSFITGVTGELFF. DNA for the CDR3: TGTGCCAGCAGCTTTATCACAGGGGTAACCGGGGAGCTGTTTTTT. The full variable domain, its missing parts supplied by reference TRBV7-9 and TRBJ2-2, is DTGVSQNPRHKITKRGQNVTFRCDPISEHNRLYWYRQTLGQGPEFLTYFQNEAQLEKSRLLSDRFSAERPKGSFSTLEIQRTEQGDSAMYLCASSFITGVTGELFFGEGSRLTVL.